These T cell receptor beta chains were read from a single sample in a study of CD8 T cells in Susac syndrome. TCRdb reprocessed the immunoSEQ multiplex PCR reads via MiXCR and lists one record per CDR3 protein. The sample includes some 200,000 distinct CDR3 sequences, nearly 95% seen only once; the top ten take roughly 0.094%. Source material: CD4+ T cells from PBMCs. These receptors came from a human donor with multiple sclerosis. CDR3s include the opening cysteine and the closing phenylalanine or tryptophan. Fields, in order: clone size, V gene, D gene, J gene, CDR3 DNA, CDR3 protein. D genes are given only for firm matches. The size of a clone is reported for some rows only, either as once, few or many, or as a class for expanded clones.

clone_size: -; v_call: TRBV29-1; d_call: -; j_call: TRBJ2-1; cdr3_nt: TGCAGCGTTGAGAGACAGCGGTACAATGAGCAGTTCTTC; cdr3_aa: CSVERQRYNEQFF
clone_size: -; v_call: TRBV7-9; d_call: TRBD1; j_call: TRBJ1-1; cdr3_nt: TGTGCCAGCAGGGGGGACAGAAAAGCTTTCTTT; cdr3_aa: CASRGDRKAFF
clone_size: -; v_call: TRBV5-1; d_call: -; j_call: TRBJ2-7; cdr3_nt: TGCGCCAGCAGTCAGTGGAAGGAGGGAGTCACGTACGAGCAGTACTTC; cdr3_aa: CASSQWKEGVTYEQYF
clone_size: -; v_call: TRBV29-1; d_call: TRBD1; j_call: TRBJ1-1; cdr3_nt: TGCAGCGTCGCTAGGGACAGGGGATTGACTGAAGCTTTCTTT; cdr3_aa: CSVARDRGLTEAFF
clone_size: -; v_call: TRBV19; d_call: -; j_call: TRBJ2-3; cdr3_nt: TGTGCCCTGTGGAGGCGCCTCTTTAGCACAGATACGCAGTATTTT; cdr3_aa: CALWRRLFSTDTQYF
clone_size: -; v_call: TRBV27; d_call: -; j_call: TRBJ2-1; cdr3_nt: TGTGCCAGCAGTTTCTCCCCGCAGACCCAATACAATGAGCAGTTCTTC; cdr3_aa: CASSFSPQTQYNEQFF
clone_size: -; v_call: TRBV3-1; d_call: -; j_call: TRBJ1-4; cdr3_nt: TGTGCCAGCAGCCGGCGCGGGGAAGGGGAAAAACTGTTTTTT; cdr3_aa: CASSRRGEGEKLFF
clone_size: -; v_call: TRBV20-1; d_call: -; j_call: TRBJ1-6; cdr3_nt: TGCAGTGCTACCAGATTGGGTCTCAATAATTCACCCCTCCACTTT; cdr3_aa: CSATRLGLNNSPLHF
clone_size: -; v_call: TRBV6-4; d_call: -; j_call: TRBJ1-2; cdr3_nt: TGTGCCAGCAAACAGGGTTTGGGCTACACCTTC; cdr3_aa: CASKQGLGYTF
clone_size: -; v_call: TRBV20-1; d_call: -; j_call: TRBJ2-4; cdr3_nt: TGCAGTGCTAGGGGAGTGGGTAGCCTCATTCAGTACTTC; cdr3_aa: CSARGVGSLIQYF
clone_size: -; v_call: TRBV5-8; d_call: TRBD1; j_call: TRBJ1-5; cdr3_nt: TGTGCCAGCAGCCTCGGCAGGACAGGGGATCAGCCCCAGCATTTT; cdr3_aa: CASSLGRTGDQPQHF
clone_size: -; v_call: TRBV12-3/TRBV12-4; d_call: -; j_call: TRBJ2-1; cdr3_nt: TGTGCCAGCAGTTCGTCCCCTAGGAATGAGCAGTTCTTC; cdr3_aa: CASSSSPRNEQFF
clone_size: -; v_call: TRBV24-1; d_call: -; j_call: TRBJ2-5; cdr3_nt: TGTGCCACCAGCCCCTATGGTCAAGAGACCCAGTACTTC; cdr3_aa: CATSPYGQETQYF
clone_size: once; v_call: TRBV2; d_call: -; j_call: TRBJ2-3; cdr3_nt: TGTGCCACTCAAGGCTCCACAGATACGCAGTATTTT; cdr3_aa: CATQGSTDTQYF
clone_size: few; v_call: TRBV12-3/TRBV12-4; d_call: -; j_call: TRBJ2-6; cdr3_nt: TGTGCCACCAGCCACTCTGGGGCCAACGTCCTGACTTTC; cdr3_aa: CATSHSGANVLTF
clone_size: -; v_call: TRBV20-1; d_call: -; j_call: TRBJ1-2; cdr3_nt: TGCAGTCTGCTGGGGAACTATGGCTACACCTTC; cdr3_aa: CSLLGNYGYTF